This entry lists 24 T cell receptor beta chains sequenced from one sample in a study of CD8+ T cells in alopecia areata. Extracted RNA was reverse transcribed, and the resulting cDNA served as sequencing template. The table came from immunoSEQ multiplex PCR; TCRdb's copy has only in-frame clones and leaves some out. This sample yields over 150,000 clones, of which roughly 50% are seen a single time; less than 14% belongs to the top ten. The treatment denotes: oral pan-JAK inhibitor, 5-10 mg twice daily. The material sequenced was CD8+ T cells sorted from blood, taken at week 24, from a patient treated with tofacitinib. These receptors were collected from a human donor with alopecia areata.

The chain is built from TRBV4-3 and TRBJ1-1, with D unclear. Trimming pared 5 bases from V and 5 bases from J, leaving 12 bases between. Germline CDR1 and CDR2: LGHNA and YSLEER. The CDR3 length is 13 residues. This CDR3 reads CASSERASTEAFF. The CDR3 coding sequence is TGCGCCAGCAGCGAGAGGGCGAGTACTGAAGCTTTCTTT.

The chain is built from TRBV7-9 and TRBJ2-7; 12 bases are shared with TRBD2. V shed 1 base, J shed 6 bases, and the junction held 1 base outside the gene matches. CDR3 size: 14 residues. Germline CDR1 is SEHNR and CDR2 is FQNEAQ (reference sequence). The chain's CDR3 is CASSLVTSGSEQYF. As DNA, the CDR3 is TGTGCCAGCAGCTTAGTGACTAGCGGGAGCGAGCAGTACTTC.

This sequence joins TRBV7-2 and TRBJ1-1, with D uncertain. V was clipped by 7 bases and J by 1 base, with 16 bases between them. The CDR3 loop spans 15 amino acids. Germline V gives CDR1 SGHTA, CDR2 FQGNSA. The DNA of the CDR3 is TGTGCCAGCATCGGTTGGTCAGAATCGAACACTGAAGCTTTCTTT. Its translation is CASIGWSESNTEAFF.

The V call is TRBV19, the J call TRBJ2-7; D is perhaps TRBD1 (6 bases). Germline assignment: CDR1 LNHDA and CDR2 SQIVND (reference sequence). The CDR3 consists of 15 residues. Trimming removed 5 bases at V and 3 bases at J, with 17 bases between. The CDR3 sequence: CASSVTGPLDYEQYF. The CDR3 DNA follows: TGTGCCAGTAGTGTAACAGGGCCCCTTGACTACGAGCAGTACTTC.

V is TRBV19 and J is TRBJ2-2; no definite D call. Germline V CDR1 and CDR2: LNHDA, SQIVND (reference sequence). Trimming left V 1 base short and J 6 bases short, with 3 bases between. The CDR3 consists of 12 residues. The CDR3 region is CASSIVSGELFF. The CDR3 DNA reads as TGTGCCAGTAGTATAGTTTCCGGGGAGCTGTTTTTT.

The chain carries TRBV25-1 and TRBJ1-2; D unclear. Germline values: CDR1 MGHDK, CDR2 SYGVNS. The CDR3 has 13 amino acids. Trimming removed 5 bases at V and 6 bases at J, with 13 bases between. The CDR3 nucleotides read TGTGCCAGCAGTTGGCCCCACGAGGATGGCTACACCTTC. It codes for CASSWPHEDGYTF.

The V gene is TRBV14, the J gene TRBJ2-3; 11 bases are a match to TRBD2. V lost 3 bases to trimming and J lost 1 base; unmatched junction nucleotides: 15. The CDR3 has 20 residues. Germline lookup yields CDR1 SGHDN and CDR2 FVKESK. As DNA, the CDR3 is TGTGCCAGCAGCCAGTACACCGGGACTAGCGGAATCTGGGGCACAGATACGCAGTATTTT. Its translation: CASSQYTGTSGIWGTDTQYF.

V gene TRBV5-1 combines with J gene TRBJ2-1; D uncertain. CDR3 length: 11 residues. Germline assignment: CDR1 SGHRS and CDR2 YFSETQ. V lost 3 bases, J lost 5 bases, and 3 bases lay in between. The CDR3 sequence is CASSWNNEQFF. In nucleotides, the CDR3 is TGCGCCAGCAGCTGGAACAATGAGCAGTTCTTC. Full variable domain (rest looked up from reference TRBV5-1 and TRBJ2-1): KAGVTQTPRYLIKTRGQQVTLSCSPISGHRSVSWYQQTPGQGLQFLFEYFSETQRNKGNFPGRFSGRQFSNSRSEMNVSTLELGDSALYLCASSWNNEQFFGPGTRLTVL.

The CDR3 DNA sequence: TGTGCCAGCAGGGGGGCAAACACCGGGGAGCTGTTTTTT. Translated: CASRGANTGELFF. The chain uses TRBV6-5 and TRBJ2-2; tentative D call: TRBD1 (6 bases). CDR3 size: 13 residues. V lost 6 bases, J lost 2 bases, and 7 bases lay in between. Germline-derived CDR1 and CDR2 are MNHEY and SVGAGI.

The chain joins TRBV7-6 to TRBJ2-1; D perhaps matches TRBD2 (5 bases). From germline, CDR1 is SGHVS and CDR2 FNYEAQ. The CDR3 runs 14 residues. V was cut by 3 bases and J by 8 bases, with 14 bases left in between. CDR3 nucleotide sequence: TGTGCCAGCAGCTTCGGCGGAGGTGGGGATGAGCAGTTCTTC. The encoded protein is CASSFGGGGDEQFF.

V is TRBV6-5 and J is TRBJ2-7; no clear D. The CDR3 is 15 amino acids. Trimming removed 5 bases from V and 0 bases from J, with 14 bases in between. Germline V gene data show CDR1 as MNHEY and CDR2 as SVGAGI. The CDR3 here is CASSPGSGPSYEQYF. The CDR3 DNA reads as TGTGCCAGCAGTCCCGGGTCTGGGCCCTCCTACGAGCAGTACTTC.

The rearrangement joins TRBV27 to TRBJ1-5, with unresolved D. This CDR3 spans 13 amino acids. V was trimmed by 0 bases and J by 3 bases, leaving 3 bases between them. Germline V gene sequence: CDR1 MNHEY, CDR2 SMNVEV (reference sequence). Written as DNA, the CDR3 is TGTGCCAGCAGTTTATCGTACAATCAGCCCCAGCATTTT. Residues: CASSLSYNQPQHF.

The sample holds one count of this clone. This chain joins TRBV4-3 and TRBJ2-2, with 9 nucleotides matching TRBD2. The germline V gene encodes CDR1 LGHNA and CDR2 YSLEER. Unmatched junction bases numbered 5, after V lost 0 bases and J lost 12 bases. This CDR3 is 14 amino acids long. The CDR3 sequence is CASSQDAGGSKLFF. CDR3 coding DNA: TGCGCCAGCAGCCAAGATGCGGGGGGGTCGAAGCTGTTTTTT.

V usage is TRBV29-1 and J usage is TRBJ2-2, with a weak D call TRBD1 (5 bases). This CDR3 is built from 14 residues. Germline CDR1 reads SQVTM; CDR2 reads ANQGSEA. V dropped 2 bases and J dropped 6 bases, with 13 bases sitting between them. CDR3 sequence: CSVESSSRAGELFF. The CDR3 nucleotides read TGCAGCGTTGAATCCAGTTCCAGGGCCGGGGAGCTGTTTTTT.

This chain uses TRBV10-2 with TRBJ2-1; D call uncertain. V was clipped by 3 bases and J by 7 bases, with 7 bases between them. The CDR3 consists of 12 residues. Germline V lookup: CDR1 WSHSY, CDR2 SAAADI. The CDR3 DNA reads TGCGCCAGCAGTGAACAGTCGAATGAGCAGTTCTTC. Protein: CASSEQSNEQFF.

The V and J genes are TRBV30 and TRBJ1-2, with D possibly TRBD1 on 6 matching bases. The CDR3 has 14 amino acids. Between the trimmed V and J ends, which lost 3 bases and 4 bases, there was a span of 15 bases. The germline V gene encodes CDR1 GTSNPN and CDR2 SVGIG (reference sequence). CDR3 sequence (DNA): TGTGCCTGGAGATTAACGGGACAAATCTATGGCTACACCTTC. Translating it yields CAWRLTGQIYGYTF.

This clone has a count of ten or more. This CDR3 is CASRARGMMSTDTQYF. In nucleotides, the CDR3 is TGTGCCAGCAGGGCCAGGGGTATGATGAGCACAGATACGCAGTATTTT. The chain combines TRBV11-2 with TRBJ2-3; maybe TRBD1 (6 bases). The CDR3 has 16 amino acids. Trimming pared 6 bases from V and 0 bases from J, leaving 16 bases between. Germline V CDR1 and CDR2: SGHAT, FQNNGV.

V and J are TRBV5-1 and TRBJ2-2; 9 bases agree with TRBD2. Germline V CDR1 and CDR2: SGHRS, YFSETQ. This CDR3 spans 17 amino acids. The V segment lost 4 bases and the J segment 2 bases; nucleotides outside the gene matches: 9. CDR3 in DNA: TGCGCCAGCAGCGCGGGACTAGCAGGTGGTAACACCGGGGAGCTGTTTTTT. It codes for CASSAGLAGGNTGELFF. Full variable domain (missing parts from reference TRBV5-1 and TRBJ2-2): KAGVTQTPRYLIKTRGQQVTLSCSPISGHRSVSWYQQTPGQGLQFLFEYFSETQRNKGNFPGRFSGRQFSNSRSEMNVSTLELGDSALYLCASSAGLAGGNTGELFFGEGSRLTVL.

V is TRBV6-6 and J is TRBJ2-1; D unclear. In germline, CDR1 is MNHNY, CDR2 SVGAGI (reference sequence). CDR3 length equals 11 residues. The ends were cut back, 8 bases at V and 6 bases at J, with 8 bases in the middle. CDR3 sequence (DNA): TGTGCCAGCGGGCAGCCCAATGAGCAGTTCTTC. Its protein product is CASGQPNEQFF.

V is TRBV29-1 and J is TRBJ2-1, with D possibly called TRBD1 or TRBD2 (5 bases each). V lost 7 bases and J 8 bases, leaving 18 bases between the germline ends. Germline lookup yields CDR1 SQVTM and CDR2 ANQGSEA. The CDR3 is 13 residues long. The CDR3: CSDVGTDHHEQFF. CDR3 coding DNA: TGCAGCGATGTAGGGACCGATCATCATGAGCAGTTCTTC.

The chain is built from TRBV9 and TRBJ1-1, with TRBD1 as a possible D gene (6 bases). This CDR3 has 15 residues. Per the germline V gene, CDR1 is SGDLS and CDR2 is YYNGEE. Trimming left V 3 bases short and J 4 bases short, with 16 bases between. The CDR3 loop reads CASSEEQGWRTEAFF. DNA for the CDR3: TGTGCCAGCAGCGAGGAACAGGGTTGGCGCACTGAAGCTTTCTTT.

The CDR3 reads CAASYPGPLYNEQFF. The CDR3 DNA reads TGTGCCGCGAGCTACCCGGGACCCCTGTACAATGAGCAGTTCTTC. V is TRBV6-6 and J is TRBJ2-1; TRBD1 or TRBD2 may be the D gene (5 bases each). The germline V and J ends were trimmed by 11 bases and 4 bases, with 21 bases remaining between them. The germline V gene has CDR1 MNHNY and CDR2 SVGAGI (reference sequence). The CDR3 extends over 15 amino acids.

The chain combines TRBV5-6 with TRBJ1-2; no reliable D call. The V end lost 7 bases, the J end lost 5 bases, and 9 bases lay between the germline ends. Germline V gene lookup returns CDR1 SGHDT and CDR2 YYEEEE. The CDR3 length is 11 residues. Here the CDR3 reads CASLGAYGYTF. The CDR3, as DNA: TGTGCCAGCCTGGGAGCATATGGCTACACCTTC.

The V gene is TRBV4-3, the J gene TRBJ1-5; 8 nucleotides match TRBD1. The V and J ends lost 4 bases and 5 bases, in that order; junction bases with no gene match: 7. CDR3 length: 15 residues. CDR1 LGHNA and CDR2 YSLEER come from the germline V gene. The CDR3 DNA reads TGCGCCAGCAGCCCAGACAGGGGCGCTGATCAGCCCCAGCATTTT. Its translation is CASSPDRGADQPQHF.